Listed below are T cell receptor beta chains from one sample, sequenced in a study of T-cell reconstitution after alpha-beta-depleted transplantation in children. TCRdb analysed the PCR reads with MiXCR anew, one entry per CDR3 protein. The sample consists of 250,000 to 300,000 distinct CDR3 sequences, 10% of them appearing once. This specimen was PBMCs, taken before TCRalphabeta/CD19-depleted stem cell transplant. These receptor sequences come from a boy under two years old with acute myeloid leukemia, due to receive a stem cell transplant. Each CDR3 is given with its conserved first and last residue. A D gene is named only where the DNA matches it firmly. Only some rows state a clone size, as once, few, many or a class for expanded clones.

d_gene: TRBD2
j_gene: TRBJ2-1
abundance: .
v_gene: TRBV5-1
CDR3nt: TGCGCCAGCAGCTCGGAGGGCGGGGGGGCCTTCTACAATGAGCAGTTCTTC
CDR3aa: CASSSEGGGAFYNEQFF

d_gene: .
j_gene: TRBJ2-3
abundance: many
v_gene: TRBV6-1
CDR3nt: TGTGCCAGCAGTCGCGGGGGCCCAGATACGCAGTATTTT
CDR3aa: CASSRGGPDTQYF

d_gene: .
j_gene: TRBJ2-1
abundance: many
v_gene: TRBV29-1
CDR3nt: TGCAGCGTTGAATGGCCTTACAATGAGCAGTTCTTC
CDR3aa: CSVEWPYNEQFF

d_gene: TRBD1
j_gene: TRBJ2-2
abundance: many
v_gene: TRBV5-1
CDR3nt: TGCGCCAGCAGCGATCGACAGGGAAGGGAGCTGTTTTTT
CDR3aa: CASSDRQGRELFF

d_gene: .
j_gene: TRBJ1-1
abundance: many
v_gene: TRBV15
CDR3nt: TGTGCCACCAGCAGAAATTCAGCAAACACTGAAGCTTTCTTT
CDR3aa: CATSRNSANTEAFF

d_gene: .
j_gene: TRBJ2-5
abundance: .
v_gene: TRBV28
CDR3nt: TGTGCCAGCAGTTGGGCAGCGCCGGGAGAGACCCAGTACTTC
CDR3aa: CASSWAAPGETQYF

d_gene: .
j_gene: TRBJ1-6
abundance: .
v_gene: TRBV2
CDR3nt: TGTGCCACCGGAATGGACGGTGGAGTTTATAATTCACCCCTCCACTTT
CDR3aa: CATGMDGGVYNSPLHF

d_gene: TRBD2
j_gene: TRBJ2-1
abundance: few
v_gene: TRBV4-3
CDR3nt: TGCGCCAGCAGCCACCCCGGGACTAGCGGGGTCGATGAGCAGTTCTTC
CDR3aa: CASSHPGTSGVDEQFF

d_gene: TRBD2
j_gene: TRBJ2-1
abundance: many
v_gene: TRBV11-2
CDR3nt: TGTGCCAGCAGCCCCGGGACTAGCGGGAGGGTCCGAAATGAGCAGTTCTTC
CDR3aa: CASSPGTSGRVRNEQFF

d_gene: .
j_gene: TRBJ1-2
abundance: many
v_gene: TRBV12-3/TRBV12-4
CDR3nt: TGTGCCAGCAGTCACAGCTATGGCTACACCTTC
CDR3aa: CASSHSYGYTF

d_gene: .
j_gene: TRBJ2-7
abundance: many
v_gene: TRBV18
CDR3nt: TGTGCCAGCTCACCACCGTTTATTTTCGAGCAGTACTTC
CDR3aa: CASSPPFIFEQYF

d_gene: TRBD2
j_gene: TRBJ2-7
abundance: many
v_gene: TRBV5-1
CDR3nt: TGCGCCAGCAGCTTGTCAGCGGGAGGCTCCTACGAGCAGTACTTC
CDR3aa: CASSLSAGGSYEQYF

d_gene: TRBD2
j_gene: TRBJ2-5
abundance: many
v_gene: TRBV7-8
CDR3nt: TGTGCCAGCAGCTTAGCCCTAGCGGGAGAGGGGGAGACCCAGTACTTC
CDR3aa: CASSLALAGEGETQYF

d_gene: TRBD2
j_gene: TRBJ2-1
abundance: many
v_gene: TRBV10-3
CDR3nt: TGTGCCATCGGTAGCGGGGGATGGGCGTTCTTC
CDR3aa: CAIGSGGWAFF

d_gene: .
j_gene: TRBJ1-5
abundance: few
v_gene: TRBV19
CDR3nt: TGTGCCAGTAGTATAGGAGGGGGGAGTCAGCCCCAGCATTTT
CDR3aa: CASSIGGGSQPQHF

d_gene: TRBD2
j_gene: TRBJ2-3
abundance: many
v_gene: TRBV12-3/TRBV12-4
CDR3nt: TGTGCCAGCAGTATGAGCGGGGGGAGCACAGATACGCAGTATTTT
CDR3aa: CASSMSGGSTDTQYF